This T cell receptor (beta chain) appears in the sequencing data of a study of lymphopenia after photon versus proton radiotherapy. Some clones are missing from TCRdb's copy, which holds only in-frame ones; the method was immunoSEQ multiplex PCR. The data contain approximately 150,000 clones, 88% of them singletons. The germline CDR1 and CDR2 sequences are ENHRY and SYGVKD. V shed 8 bases and J shed 6 bases, with 14 bases lying between them. This CDR3 contains 13 residues. Here the sequenced sample was peripheral blood, taken from a patient treated with photon-based radiotherapy. This sequence originates from a man between 50 and 59 years old with gastric cancer. The chain recombines TRBV10-3 with TRBJ1-3; D possibly corresponds to TRBD1 (5 bases). The CDR3 loop is CAIGKGEENTIYF. CDR3 coding DNA: TGTGCCATCGGTAAAGGGGAGGAAAACACCATATATTTT.